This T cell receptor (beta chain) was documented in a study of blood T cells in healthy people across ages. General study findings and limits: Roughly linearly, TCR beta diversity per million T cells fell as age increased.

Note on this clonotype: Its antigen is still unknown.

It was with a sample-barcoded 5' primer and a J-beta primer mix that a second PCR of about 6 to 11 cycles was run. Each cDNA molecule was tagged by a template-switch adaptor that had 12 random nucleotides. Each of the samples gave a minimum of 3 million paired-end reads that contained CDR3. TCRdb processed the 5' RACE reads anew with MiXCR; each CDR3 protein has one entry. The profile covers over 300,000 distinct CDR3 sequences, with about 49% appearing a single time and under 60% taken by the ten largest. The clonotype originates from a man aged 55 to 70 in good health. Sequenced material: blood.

Here the CDR3 DNA reads TGCGCCAGCAGCCCAGGGACAGTTAGCACAGATACGCAGTATTTT. Amino acid sequence: CASSPGTVSTDTQYF. The V and J genes are TRBV5-1 and TRBJ2-3, with 7 bases that match TRBD1. Per germline, CDR1 SGHRS and CDR2 YFSETQ. V trimming: 4 bases; J trimming: 0 bases; junction bases outside the gene matches: 5. This CDR3 region has 15 residues.